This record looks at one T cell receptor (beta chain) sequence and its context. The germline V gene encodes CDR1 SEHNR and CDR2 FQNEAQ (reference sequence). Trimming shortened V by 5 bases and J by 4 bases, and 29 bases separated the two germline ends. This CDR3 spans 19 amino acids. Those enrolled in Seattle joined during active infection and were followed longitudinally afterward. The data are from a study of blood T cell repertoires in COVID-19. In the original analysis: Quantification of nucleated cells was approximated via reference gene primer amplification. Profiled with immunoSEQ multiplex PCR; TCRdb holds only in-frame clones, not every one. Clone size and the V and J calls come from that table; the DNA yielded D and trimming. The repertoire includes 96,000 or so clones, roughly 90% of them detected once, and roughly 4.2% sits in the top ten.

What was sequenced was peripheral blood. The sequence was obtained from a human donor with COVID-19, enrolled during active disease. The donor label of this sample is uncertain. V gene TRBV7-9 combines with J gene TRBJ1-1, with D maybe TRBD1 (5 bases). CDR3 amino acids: CASSQPSTLLLRQTTEAFF. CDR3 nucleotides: TGTGCCAGCAGCCAACCCTCAACCCTCCTACTACGACAGACCACTGAAGCTTTCTTT.